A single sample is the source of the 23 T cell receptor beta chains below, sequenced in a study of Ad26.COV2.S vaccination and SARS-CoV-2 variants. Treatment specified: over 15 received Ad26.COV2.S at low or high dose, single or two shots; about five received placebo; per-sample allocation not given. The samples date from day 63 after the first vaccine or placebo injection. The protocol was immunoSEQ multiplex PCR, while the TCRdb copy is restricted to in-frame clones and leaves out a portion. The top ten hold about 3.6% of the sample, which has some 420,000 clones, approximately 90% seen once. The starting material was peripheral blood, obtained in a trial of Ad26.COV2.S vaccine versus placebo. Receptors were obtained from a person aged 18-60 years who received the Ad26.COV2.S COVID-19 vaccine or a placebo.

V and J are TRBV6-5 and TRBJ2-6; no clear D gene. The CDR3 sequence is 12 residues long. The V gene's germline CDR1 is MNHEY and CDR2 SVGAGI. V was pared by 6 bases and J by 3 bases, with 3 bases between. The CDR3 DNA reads TGTGCCAGCAGAAATGGGGCCAACGTCCTGACTTTC. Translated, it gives CASRNGANVLTF.

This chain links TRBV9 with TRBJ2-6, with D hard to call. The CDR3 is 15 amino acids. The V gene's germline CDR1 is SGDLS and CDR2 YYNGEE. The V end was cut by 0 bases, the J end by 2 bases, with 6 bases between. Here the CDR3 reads CASSVEGTGANVLTF. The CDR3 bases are TGTGCCAGCAGCGTAGAAGGAACTGGGGCCAACGTCCTGACTTTC. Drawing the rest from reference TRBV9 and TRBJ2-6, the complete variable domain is DSGVTQTPKHLITATGQRVTLRCSPRSGDLSVYWYQQSLDQGLQFLIQYYNGEERAKGNILERFSAQQFPDLHSELNLSSLELGDSALYFCASSVEGTGANVLTFGAGSRLTVL.

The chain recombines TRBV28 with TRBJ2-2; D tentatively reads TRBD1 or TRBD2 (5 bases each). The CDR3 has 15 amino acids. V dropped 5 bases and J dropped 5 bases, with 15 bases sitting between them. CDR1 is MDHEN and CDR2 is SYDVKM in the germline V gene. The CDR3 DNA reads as TGTGCCAGCAGTCCCGCCGGGACGCAAACCGGGGAGCTGTTTTTT. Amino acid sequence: CASSPAGTQTGELFF.

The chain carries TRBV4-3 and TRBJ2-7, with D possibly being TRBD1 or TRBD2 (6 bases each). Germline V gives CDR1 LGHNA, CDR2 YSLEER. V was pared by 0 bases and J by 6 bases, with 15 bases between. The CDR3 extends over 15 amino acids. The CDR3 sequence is CASSQDPRGRGEQYF. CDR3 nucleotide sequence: TGCGCCAGCAGCCAAGATCCCCGGGGGCGCGGCGAGCAGTACTTC.

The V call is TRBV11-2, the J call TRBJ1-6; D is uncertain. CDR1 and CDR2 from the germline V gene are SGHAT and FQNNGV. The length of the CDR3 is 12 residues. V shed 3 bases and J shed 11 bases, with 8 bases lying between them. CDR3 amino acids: CASSFSSAPLHF. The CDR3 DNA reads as TGTGCCAGCAGCTTCTCCTCTGCACCCCTCCACTTT.

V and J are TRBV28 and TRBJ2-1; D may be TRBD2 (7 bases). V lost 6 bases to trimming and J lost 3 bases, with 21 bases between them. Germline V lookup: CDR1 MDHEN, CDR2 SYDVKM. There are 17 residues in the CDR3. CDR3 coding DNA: TGTGCCAGCAGCACAAATAAGAAGGGGGGGGACTACAATGAGCAGTTCTTC. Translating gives CASSTNKKGGDYNEQFF.

The CDR3 nucleotides read TGTGCCAGTAGTATAGATCGGGACAGAAATGAAAAACTGTTTTTT. Amino acid sequence: CASSIDRDRNEKLFF. The chain employs TRBV19 and TRBJ1-4; 7 bases are shared with TRBD1. The CDR3 has 15 amino acids. CDR1 is LNHDA, CDR2 SQIVND, per germline (reference sequence). With V trimmed by 0 bases and J by 5 bases, 3 bases remained unmatched.

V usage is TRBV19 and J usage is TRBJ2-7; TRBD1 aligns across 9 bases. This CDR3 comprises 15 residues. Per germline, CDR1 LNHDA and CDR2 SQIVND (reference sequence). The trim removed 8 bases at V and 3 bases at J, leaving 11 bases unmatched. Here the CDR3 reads CASSKGTGRYYEQYF. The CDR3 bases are TGTGCCAGTTCTAAAGGGACAGGGCGTTACTACGAGCAGTACTTC.

The CDR3 bases are TGTGCCAGCAGCAAGGACTTCAACACCGGGGAGCTGTTTTTT. Encoded protein: CASSKDFNTGELFF. The chain is built from TRBV11-2 and TRBJ2-2, with D maybe TRBD2 (5 bases). Germline lookup yields CDR1 SGHAT and CDR2 FQNNGV. The CDR3 loop spans 14 amino acids. V dropped 5 bases and J dropped 2 bases, with 9 bases sitting between them. Drawing the rest from reference TRBV11-2 and TRBJ2-2, the complete variable domain is EAGVAQSPRYKIIEKRQSVAFWCNPISGHATLYWYQQILGQGPKLLIQFQNNGVVDDSQLPKDRFSAERLKGVDSTLKIQPAKLEDSAVYLCASSKDFNTGELFFGEGSRLTVL.

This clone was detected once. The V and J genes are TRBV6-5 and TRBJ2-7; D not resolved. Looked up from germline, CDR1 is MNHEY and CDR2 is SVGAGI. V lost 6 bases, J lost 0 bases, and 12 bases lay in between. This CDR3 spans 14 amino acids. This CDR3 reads CASSRGGSSYEQYF. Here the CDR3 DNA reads TGTGCCAGCAGCCGTGGTGGAAGCTCCTACGAGCAGTACTTC.

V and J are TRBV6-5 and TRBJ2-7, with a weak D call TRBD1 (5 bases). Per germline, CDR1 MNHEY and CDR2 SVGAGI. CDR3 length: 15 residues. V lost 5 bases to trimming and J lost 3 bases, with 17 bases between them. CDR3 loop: CASSPRQISFYEQYF. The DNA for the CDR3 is TGTGCCAGCAGTCCCCGACAGATTAGCTTCTACGAGCAGTACTTC.

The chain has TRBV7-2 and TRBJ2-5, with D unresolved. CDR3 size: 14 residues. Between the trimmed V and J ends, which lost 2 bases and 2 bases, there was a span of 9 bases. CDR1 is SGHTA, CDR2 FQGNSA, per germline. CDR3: CASSLRLGQETQYF. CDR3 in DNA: TGTGCCAGCAGCTTAAGGTTGGGGCAAGAGACCCAGTACTTC.

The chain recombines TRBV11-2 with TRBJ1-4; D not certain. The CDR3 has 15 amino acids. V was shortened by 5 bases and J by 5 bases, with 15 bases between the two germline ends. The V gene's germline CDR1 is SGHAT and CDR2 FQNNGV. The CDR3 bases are TGTGCCAGCAGCCAGATTGGAGGCCCAAATGAAAAACTGTTTTTT. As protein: CASSQIGGPNEKLFF.

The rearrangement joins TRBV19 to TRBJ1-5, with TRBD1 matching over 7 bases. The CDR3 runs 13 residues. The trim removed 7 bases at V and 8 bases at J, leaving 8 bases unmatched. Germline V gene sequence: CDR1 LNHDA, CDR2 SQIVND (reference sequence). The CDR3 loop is CASTDRVLEPQHF. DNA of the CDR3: TGTGCCAGTACCGACAGGGTTTTGGAGCCCCAGCATTTT.

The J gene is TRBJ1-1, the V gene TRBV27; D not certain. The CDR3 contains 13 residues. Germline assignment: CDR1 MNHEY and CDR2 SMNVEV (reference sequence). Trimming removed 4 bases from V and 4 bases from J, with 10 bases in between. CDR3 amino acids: CASSSPFGTEAFF. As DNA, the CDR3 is TGTGCCAGCAGTTCCCCCTTCGGCACTGAAGCTTTCTTT.

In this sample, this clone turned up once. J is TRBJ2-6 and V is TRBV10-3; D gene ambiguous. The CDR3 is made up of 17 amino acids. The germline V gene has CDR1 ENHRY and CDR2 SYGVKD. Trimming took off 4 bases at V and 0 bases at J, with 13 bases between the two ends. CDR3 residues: CAISGRLGSSGANVLTF. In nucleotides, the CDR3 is TGTGCCATCAGTGGTAGGTTAGGTAGCTCTGGGGCCAACGTCCTGACTTTC.

CDR3 loop: CASSELRQGGNEQFF. CDR3 sequence (DNA): TGCGCCAGCAGTGAGTTGAGGCAGGGTGGGAATGAGCAGTTCTTC. The chain is built from TRBV10-2 and TRBJ2-1; D perhaps matches TRBD1 (5 bases). Trimming took off 1 base at V and 7 bases at J, with 14 bases between the two ends. Germline CDR1 and CDR2: WSHSY and SAAADI. CDR3 length: 15 amino acids.

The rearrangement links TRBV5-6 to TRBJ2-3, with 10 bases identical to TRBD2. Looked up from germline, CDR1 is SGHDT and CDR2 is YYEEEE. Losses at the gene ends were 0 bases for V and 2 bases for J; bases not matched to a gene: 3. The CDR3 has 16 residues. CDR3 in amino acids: CASSLERGGDTDTQYF. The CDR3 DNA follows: TGTGCCAGCAGCTTGGAGCGGGGGGGCGACACAGATACGCAGTATTTT.

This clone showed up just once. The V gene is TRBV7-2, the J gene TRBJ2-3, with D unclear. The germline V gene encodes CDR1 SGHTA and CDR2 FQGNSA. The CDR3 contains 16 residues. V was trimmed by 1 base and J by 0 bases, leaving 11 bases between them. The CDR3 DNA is TGTGCCAGCAGCTTAGTAGGCGGCGCTAGCACAGATACGCAGTATTTT. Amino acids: CASSLVGGASTDTQYF.

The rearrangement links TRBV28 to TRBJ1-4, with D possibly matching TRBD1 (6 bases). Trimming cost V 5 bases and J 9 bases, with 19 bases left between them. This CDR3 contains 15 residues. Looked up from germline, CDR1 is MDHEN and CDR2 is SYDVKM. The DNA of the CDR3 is TGTGCCAGCAGTAGCCCACAGGGCTCCGATAAAAAACTGTTTTTT. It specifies CASSSPQGSDKKLFF.

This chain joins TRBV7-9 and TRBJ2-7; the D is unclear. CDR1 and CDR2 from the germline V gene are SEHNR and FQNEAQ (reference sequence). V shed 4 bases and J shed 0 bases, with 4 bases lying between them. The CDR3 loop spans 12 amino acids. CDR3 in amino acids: CASSSPSYEQYF. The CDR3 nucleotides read TGTGCCAGCAGCTCGCCCTCCTACGAGCAGTACTTC.

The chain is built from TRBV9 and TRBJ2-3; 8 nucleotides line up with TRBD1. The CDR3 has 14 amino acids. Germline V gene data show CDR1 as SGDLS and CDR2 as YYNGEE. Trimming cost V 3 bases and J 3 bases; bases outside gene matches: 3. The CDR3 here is CASSDGTGTDTQYF. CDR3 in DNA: TGTGCCAGCAGCGACGGGACAGGTACAGATACGCAGTATTTT.

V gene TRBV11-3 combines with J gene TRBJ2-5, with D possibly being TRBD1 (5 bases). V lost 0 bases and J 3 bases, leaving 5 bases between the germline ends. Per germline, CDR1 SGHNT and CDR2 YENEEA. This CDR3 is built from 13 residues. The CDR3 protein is CASSLEGEETQYF. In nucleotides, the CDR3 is TGTGCCAGCAGCTTAGAAGGGGAAGAGACCCAGTACTTC.